This TCR beta chain appears in the sequencing data of a study of T cell responses to AZD1222 COVID-19 vaccine. Overall study findings and caveats: A mostly white British donor set with more females was recruited, and clonal diversity was possibly underestimated. Without day 14 samples, only post-peak T cell repertoires were studied.

TCRdb's table, derived via immunoSEQ multiplex PCR, lists solely in-frame clones and lacks some. Altogether approximately 140,000 clones are present, roughly four fifths being singletons, with the ten largest covering about 4%. There are a few counts of this clone. The antigen is unknown. The clonotype originates from an adult in good health. The specimen comprised peripheral blood, sampled on day 0 of MenACWY control vaccination.

In DNA form, the CDR3 reads TGTGCCAGCGGCAATGTGGGGACTGGAAACACCATATATTTT. Amino acids: CASGNVGTGNTIYF. The chain couples TRBV18 to TRBJ1-3; D is ambiguous. Germline CDR1 is KGHSH and CDR2 is LQKENI. CDR3 length: 14 amino acids. V was clipped by 8 bases and J by 2 bases, with 13 bases between them.